A selection of T cell receptor beta chains follows, all from one sample in a study of blood T cells in healthy people across ages. MiXCR was run by TCRdb on the 5' RACE reads, yielding one entry per CDR3 protein. Seen here are roughly 790,000 distinct CDR3 sequences, 43% observed once, and the top ten hold roughly 20%. The sequenced sample consisted of blood. The receptors here all came from a woman aged 55-75 years in good health. The CDR3 runs from the conserved cysteine through the conserved F or W. The order of the fields is V gene, J gene, clone size, D gene, CDR3 DNA, CDR3 protein. A D gene is named only where the DNA matches it firmly. Where a row states a size, it is once, few, many or the class of an expanded clone; other rows omit it.

>TRBV7-2|TRBJ2-7|many|.
TGTGCCAGCAGCTTAGCGCCTCAGAGCTCCTACGAGCAGTACTTC
CASSLAPQSSYEQYF
>TRBV7-2|TRBJ2-3|many|TRBD2
TGTGCCAGCAGCTTAGAGGCTAGCGGGGATACGCAGTATTTT
CASSLEASGDTQYF
>TRBV7-2|TRBJ1-6|.|TRBD1
TGTGCCAGCAGCTGGGGACAGGGGAGTTTAAATTCACCCCTCCACTTT
CASSWGQGSLNSPLHF
>TRBV20-1|TRBJ1-5|few|.
TGCAGTGCCGGGCTCCGGGGATCATATCAGCCCCAGCATTTT
CSAGLRGSYQPQHF
>TRBV9|TRBJ1-2|many|.
TGTGCCAGCAGCCTCCAATCCGGGCCGGAACCCTATGGCTACACCTTC
CASSLQSGPEPYGYTF
>TRBV2|TRBJ2-5|.|.
TGTGCCAGCACTAGAGTCCTGGAGACCCAGTACTTC
CASTRVLETQYF
>TRBV10-3|TRBJ2-7|many|.
TGTGCCATCAGTGGACGGACTTACTACGAGCAGTACTTC
CAISGRTYYEQYF
>TRBV7-6|TRBJ2-6|.|.
TGTGCCAGCAGCTTAGAATCAGGGGCCTCTGGGGCCAACGTCCTGACTTTC
CASSLESGASGANVLTF
>TRBV27|TRBJ2-7|.|.
TGTGCCAGCAGTTTAGGGGGTGAGGGCTGGGAGCAGTACTTC
CASSLGGEGWEQYF
>TRBV5-1|TRBJ2-1|.|TRBD2
TGCGCCAGCAGCGATACGGGACTAGCAGGCAATGAGCAGTTCTTC
CASSDTGLAGNEQFF
>TRBV3-1|TRBJ2-4|.|TRBD1
TGTGCCAGCAGCCAAGTCGGGACAGCTTTAGCCAAAAACATTCAGTACTTC
CASSQVGTALAKNIQYF
>TRBV20-1|TRBJ2-4|once|TRBD1
TGCAGTGTCGGAGCCGGGACAGGGGGAGGAAACATTCAGTACTTC
CSVGAGTGGGNIQYF
>TRBV5-1|TRBJ2-3|.|.
TGCGCCAGCAGCTTTGGTGGGGAAGCAGATACGCAGTATTTT
CASSFGGEADTQYF
>TRBV20-1|TRBJ1-2|.|TRBD1
TGCAGTGCTAGGGTTCCGGGACAGATTAACTATGGCTACACCTTC
CSARVPGQINYGYTF
>TRBV12-3/TRBV12-4|TRBJ1-2|.|.
TGTGCCAGCAGTTTTTCGTACAGGACGGGCGGCTACACCTTC
CASSFSYRTGGYTF
>TRBV29-1|TRBJ1-2|.|.
TGCAGCGTTGAACCAGCCTGGGCGGGTAACTATGGCCACACCTTC
CSVEPAWAGNYGHTF
>TRBV12-3/TRBV12-4|TRBJ2-1|.|.
TGTGCCAGCAGTCTGATCCCGAGCAATGAGCAGTTCTTC
CASSLIPSNEQFF